This entry is about one T cell receptor beta chain. The DNA ends 3 residues before the CDR3 does, and the rest of the CDR3 is filled in from the germline J gene. CDR1 and CDR2 from the germline V gene are SQVTM and ANQGSEA. V was shortened by 7 bases and J by 10 bases, with 14 bases between the two germline ends. This CDR3 region has 12 residues. These data are taken from a study of T cells in women clearing cervical HPV infection. Genomic DNA, averaging approximately 1,200 ng per sample, yielded TCR beta CDR3 via immunoSEQ. Sequenced by immunoSEQ multiplex PCR; TCRdb stores in-frame clones only, minus some. This table holds about 46,000 clones.

Specimen: blood buffy coat. The sequence was obtained from a woman between 18 and 69 years old with a cervical HPV16 infection that either progressed to CIN3+ or cleared (not recorded which). This chain links TRBV29-1 with TRBJ1-6; D uncertain. CDR3 sequence: CSARGEGSPLHF. CDR3 bases read: TGCAGCGCCCGGGGAGAGGGCTCACCC.